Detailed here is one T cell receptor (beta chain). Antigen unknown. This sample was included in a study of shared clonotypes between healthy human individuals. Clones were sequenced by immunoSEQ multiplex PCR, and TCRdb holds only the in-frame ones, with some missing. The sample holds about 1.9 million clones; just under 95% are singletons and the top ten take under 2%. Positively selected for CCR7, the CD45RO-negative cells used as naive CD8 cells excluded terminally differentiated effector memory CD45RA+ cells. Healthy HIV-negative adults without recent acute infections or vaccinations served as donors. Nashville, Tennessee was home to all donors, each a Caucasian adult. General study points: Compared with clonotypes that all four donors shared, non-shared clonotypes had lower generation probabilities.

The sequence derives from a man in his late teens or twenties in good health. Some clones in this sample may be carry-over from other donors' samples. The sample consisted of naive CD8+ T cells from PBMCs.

For the CDR3, the DNA is TGTGCCAGCAGCTTCTACAGGGGCCAGAACACTGAAGCTTTCTTT. This codes for CASSFYRGQNTEAFF. The rearrangement links TRBV5-4 to TRBJ1-1; 7 positions agree with TRBD1. The V segment lost 2 bases and the J segment 1 base; nucleotides outside the gene matches: 5. This CDR3 comprises 15 residues. Germline assignment: CDR1 SGHNT and CDR2 YYREEE (reference sequence).